What follows is one T cell receptor (beta chain) and its context. Its antigen is as yet unknown. Profiling relied on immunoSEQ multiplex PCR, and the TCRdb table lists in-frame clones only, not all of them. In the table there are 100,000 to 150,000 clones, roughly four fifths of which are singletons. Per germline, CDR1 GTSNPN and CDR2 SVGIG (reference sequence). The CDR3 has 14 residues. Trimming took off 4 bases at V and 2 bases at J, with 13 bases between the two ends. This specimen belongs to a study of radiation and T cells in renal cell carcinoma. Study-level background: Nephrectomy followed 15 Gy stereotactic body radiation by 4 weeks. General study results and limits: Top tumor clonotypes rose in blood 2 weeks post-radiation, then contracted. Without pretreatment biopsies, baseline tumor clonotype presence was undetermined.

As for time point: blood 2 weeks post-SBRT. Treatment meaning: 15 Gy SBRT to primary tumor, nephrectomy 4 weeks later. The tumor was a clear cell renal cell carcinoma. The sequence was collected from a man aged 50 to 59 with renal cell carcinoma. The sequenced sample was blood, obtained from a patient whose treatment included radiotherapy and nephrectomy. The chain joins TRBV30 to TRBJ2-3; either TRBD1 or TRBD2 may supply D (5 bases each). The chain's CDR3 is CAWKEEGITDTQYF. CDR3 in DNA: TGTGCCTGGAAGGAAGAGGGGATCACAGATACGCAGTATTTT.